Detailed here is one T cell receptor (beta chain). Its antigen is currently unknown. This sample stems from a study of monozygotic twins with inflammatory bowel disease. Study-level findings and limits: Especially with disease activity, IBD patients had fewer clonotypes in common with others than healthy twins did.

The CDR3 contains 15 residues. Looked up from germline, CDR1 is DFQATT and CDR2 is SNEGSKA (reference sequence). No DNA is given; TCRdb re-called the 5' RACE reads and lists each CDR3 protein once. This sample contains some 330,000 distinct CDR3 sequences. The TCR comes from a human donor with ulcerative colitis or Crohn's disease, or a healthy co-twin of an affected twin (not recorded which). The rearrangement joins TRBV20-1 to TRBJ1-5. Sequencing was done on a sample of blood. CDR3 in amino acids: CSARVREEPHQPQHF.